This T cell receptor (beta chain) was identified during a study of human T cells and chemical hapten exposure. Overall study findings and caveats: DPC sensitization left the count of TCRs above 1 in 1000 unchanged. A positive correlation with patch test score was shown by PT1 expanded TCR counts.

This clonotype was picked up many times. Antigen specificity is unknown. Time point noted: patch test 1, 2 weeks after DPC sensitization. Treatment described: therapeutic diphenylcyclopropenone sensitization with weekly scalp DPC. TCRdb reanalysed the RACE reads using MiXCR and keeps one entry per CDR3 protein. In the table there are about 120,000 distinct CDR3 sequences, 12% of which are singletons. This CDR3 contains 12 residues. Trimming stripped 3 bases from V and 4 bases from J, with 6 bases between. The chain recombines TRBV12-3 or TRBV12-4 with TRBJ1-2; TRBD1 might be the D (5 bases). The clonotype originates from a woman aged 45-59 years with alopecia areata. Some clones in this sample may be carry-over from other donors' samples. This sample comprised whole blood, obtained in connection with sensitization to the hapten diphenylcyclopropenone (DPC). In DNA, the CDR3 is TGTGCCAGCAGTTTGACAGTCTATGGCTACACCTTC. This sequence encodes CASSLTVYGYTF.